This TCR beta chain emerged from a study of molecular identifiers for immune sequencing clone quantification. Study results and caveats: Jurkat TCR RNA that was spiked in from one cell was reportedly detectable among one million naive cells.

In this sample, this clonotype turned up many times. Its antigen is still unknown. Listed TCR primers and previously described methods were used for bulk TCR libraries. One entry per CDR3 protein results from TCRdb running MiXCR on the PCR reads. Of approximately 630,000 distinct CDR3 sequences listed, around 25% were seen once; the top ten hold about 0.8%. Sequencing input: naive CD8+ T cells from blood, with Jurkat cell RNA spiked in. Indicated subset: FACS-sorted CD8+CD4-CCR7+CD45RA+ naive T cells. This TCR was recovered from a human donor in good health. Some libraries in this study had Jurkat cell RNA spiked in.

CDR3 protein: CASSLAGTSGSLEQYF. The CDR3, as DNA: TGTGCCAGCAGTTTAGCCGGGACTAGCGGGAGTTTGGAGCAGTACTTC. J is TRBJ2-7 and V is TRBV12-3 or TRBV12-4; 14 bases are a match to TRBD2. Germline trimming cut 0 bases from V and 7 bases from J; bases unmatched to any gene: 5. The CDR3 has 16 amino acids.